Listed here is a single T cell receptor beta chain. Antigen: not known. The sample comes from a study of vaccination effects on CD4 cells after COVID-19. Antigen-specific CD4+ T cells were expanded (with viral peptide pools) by the ViraFEST assay ahead of sequencing. Subsequent to a culture period of about nine days, CD4+ T cells were isolated. Peptides at 10 ug/ml and IL-2 at 10 IU/ml were added to approximately 2 million PBMC per well. IL-2 medium took the place of half the medium on both days 3 and 7. Study-wide results and caveats: Common cold coronaviruses were cross-recognized by only 1 of 255 vaccine-induced clones in healthy vaccinees. Vaccine- and infection-induced clones showed marked clonal contraction late following vaccination.

The CDR3 totals 17 residues. Trimming stripped 0 bases from V and 3 bases from J, with 17 bases between. Per germline, CDR1 SGHTA and CDR2 FQGNSA. Here immunoSEQ multiplex PCR was the method, and the copy in TCRdb shows in-frame clones only, minus some. Of about 54,000 clones listed, 80% were seen once; the top ten hold roughly 2.2%. The sequence was collected from a human donor who received a COVID-19 vaccine. The chain joins TRBV7-2 to TRBJ2-5, with D possibly TRBD2 on 5 matching bases. The starting material was CD4+ T cells from PBMCs cultured with HCoV-229E spike peptides, obtained before COVID-19 vaccination. As DNA, the CDR3 is TGTGCCAGCAGCTTAGCTCGCGGCGCGGGCGTAAAAGAGACCCAGTACTTC. This gives the protein CASSLARGAGVKETQYF.